The next 14 T cell receptor beta chains were all read from a single sample in a study of blood T cell repertoires in COVID-19. Sequencing was performed with immunoSEQ multiplex PCR; in TCRdb, only in-frame clones are kept and a portion is missing. The repertoire has 200,000 to 250,000 clones, approximately 81% of them found once; the top ten carry around 1%. Input material: peripheral blood. The receptor set was obtained from a man aged 40-50 years with acute or convalescent COVID-19.

A single count supports this clone. This chain uses TRBV5-6 with TRBJ2-1; 7 nucleotides match TRBD1. CDR3 size: 16 residues. The germline V gene encodes CDR1 SGHDT and CDR2 YYEEEE. V trimming: 2 bases; J trimming: 6 bases; junction bases outside the gene matches: 11. CDR3: CASSLALGQVGNEQFF. CDR3 sequence (DNA): TGTGCCAGCAGCTTAGCCCTCGGACAGGTGGGCAATGAGCAGTTCTTC.

The chain combines TRBV7-9 with TRBJ1-5, with D tentatively TRBD1 (5 bases). Germline V gene lookup returns CDR1 SEHNR and CDR2 FQNEAQ (reference sequence). This CDR3 contains 15 residues. The V gene lost 1 base and the J gene lost 7 bases, with 14 bases spanning the gap. CDR3 bases: TGTGCCAGCAGCTTAGGGGGCGGACAAGGGCAGCCCCAGCATTTT. Protein sequence: CASSLGGGQGQPQHF. Drawing the rest from reference TRBV7-9 and TRBJ1-5, the complete variable domain is DTGVSQNPRHKITKRGQNVTFRCDPISEHNRLYWYRQTLGQGPEFLTYFQNEAQLEKSRLLSDRFSAERPKGSFSTLEIQRTEQGDSAMYLCASSLGGGQGQPQHFGDGTRLSIL.

The rearrangement uses TRBV5-4 and TRBJ1-2; TRBD1 matches 9 bases. V lost 3 bases and J lost 5; bases outside the gene matches: 14. The CDR3 totals 17 residues. Germline V CDR1 and CDR2: SGHNT, YYREEE (reference sequence). The CDR3 sequence is CASSSERGRDRAYGYTF. Here the CDR3 DNA reads TGTGCCAGCAGCTCCGAAAGGGGCCGGGACAGGGCGTATGGCTACACCTTC.

In this sample, this clone turned up a few times. V and J are TRBV19 and TRBJ1-2; D uncertain. Germline V gene sequence: CDR1 LNHDA, CDR2 SQIVND (reference sequence). Trimming removed 9 bases from V and 8 bases from J, with 19 bases in between. This CDR3 region has 13 residues. The CDR3 DNA follows: TGTGCCAGCCAACCTACCTCTCGACTGGGCTACACCTTC. It encodes CASQPTSRLGYTF.

The V and J genes are TRBV5-1 and TRBJ2-5; 12 bases align to TRBD2. The germline CDR1 and CDR2 sequences are SGHRS and YFSETQ. This CDR3 spans 16 amino acids. With V trimmed by 0 bases and J by 3 bases, 3 bases remained unmatched. Here the CDR3 DNA reads TGCGCCAGCAGCTTGGGTCCTAGCGGGGGGGAAGAGACCCAGTACTTC. Its translation is CASSLGPSGGEETQYF. Supplemented by reference TRBV5-1 and TRBJ2-5, the full variable domain reads KAGVTQTPRYLIKTRGQQVTLSCSPISGHRSVSWYQQTPGQGLQFLFEYFSETQRNKGNFPGRFSGRQFSNSRSEMNVSTLELGDSALYLCASSLGPSGGEETQYFGPGTRLLVL.

V usage is TRBV19 and J usage is TRBJ2-2; 7 nucleotides match TRBD2. The CDR3 covers 14 residues. Germline V gene data show CDR1 as LNHDA and CDR2 as SQIVND (reference sequence). V gave up 5 bases and J gave up 8 bases; unmatched junction bases: 8. CDR3 sequence: CASSFGGGGGELFF. CDR3 DNA: TGTGCCAGTAGTTTTGGCGGGGGTGGAGGGGAGCTGTTTTTT. The complete variable domain, with remaining parts taken from reference TRBV19 and TRBJ2-2, reads DGGITQSPKYLFRKEGQNVTLSCEQNLNHDAMYWYRQDPGQGLRLIYYSQIVNDFQKGDIAEGYSVSREKKESFPLTVTSAQKNPTAFYLCASSFGGGGGELFFGEGSRLTVL.

This clone was observed once. The chain is built from TRBV25-1 and TRBJ2-1, with 7 bases lining up with TRBD2. Trimming removed 2 bases from V and 5 bases from J; junction bases left unmatched: 12. Germline CDR1 is MGHDK and CDR2 is SYGVNS. The CDR3 is made up of 17 amino acids. This CDR3 is CASSESSGGGAHNEQFF. As DNA, the CDR3 is TGTGCCAGCAGTGAAAGTTCTGGCGGGGGTGCTCACAATGAGCAGTTCTTC.

The rearrangement uses TRBV18 and TRBJ1-6, with D hard to call. CDR1 KGHSH and CDR2 LQKENI come from the germline V gene. The CDR3 runs to 18 residues. Deletions cut 4 bases from V and 10 bases from J, with 26 bases between. The CDR3 sequence is CASSLRGRASGEVSPLHF. The CDR3 DNA sequence: TGTGCCAGCTCACTCAGAGGGAGGGCCTCCGGGGAGGTCTCACCCCTCCACTTT.

The CDR3: CASSLSRVTGELFF. Written as DNA, the CDR3 is TGTGCCAGCAGTTTATCCAGGGTCACCGGGGAGCTGTTTTTT. This chain links TRBV27 with TRBJ2-2; maybe TRBD1 (5 bases). The germline gives CDR1 MNHEY, CDR2 SMNVEV (reference sequence). V was cut by 0 bases and J by 4 bases, with 6 bases left in between. The CDR3 spans 14 residues.

The chain is built from TRBV18 and TRBJ2-5; tentatively, D is TRBD2 (5 bases). This CDR3 is built from 15 residues. Germline V CDR1 and CDR2: KGHSH, LQKENI. The ends were cut back, 0 bases at V and 5 bases at J, with 13 bases in the middle. DNA for the CDR3: TGTGCCAGCTCACCACCTCTAGCAGGCGGGGAGACCCAGTACTTC. Amino acid sequence: CASSPPLAGGETQYF.

This chain links TRBV11-2 with TRBJ1-6; TRBD1 matches 7 bases. CDR3 length: 15 amino acids. V lost 5 bases to trimming and J lost 3 bases; unmatched junction nucleotides: 4. CDR1 is SGHAT and CDR2 is FQNNGV in the germline V gene. The CDR3 spells CASSARQGYNSPLHF. The CDR3 DNA reads TGTGCCAGCAGCGCCCGACAGGGCTATAATTCACCCCTCCACTTT.

The rearrangement uses TRBV27 and TRBJ1-2; D may be TRBD1 (5 bases). CDR3 size: 19 residues. Germline assignment: CDR1 MNHEY and CDR2 SMNVEV (reference sequence). V was trimmed by 0 bases and J by 0 bases, leaving 20 bases between them. The CDR3 nucleotides read TGTGCCAGCAGTTTATCGTCACGGCGGGGACGGCTGACTAACTATGGCTACACCTTC. The encoded protein is CASSLSSRRGRLTNYGYTF.

The rearrangement links TRBV20-1 to TRBJ1-2; 10 bases are shared with TRBD1. CDR3 length equals 14 residues. With 3 bases clipped from V and 8 bases from J, the junction kept 9 bases outside the gene matches. The germline CDR1 and CDR2 sequences are DFQATT and SNEGSKA (reference sequence). Here the CDR3 reads CSASGDRGYRGYTF. CDR3 bases: TGCAGTGCTAGTGGGGACAGGGGATATCGGGGCTACACCTTC.

The chain links TRBV9 to TRBJ1-2, with 10 nucleotides matching TRBD1. From germline, CDR1 is SGDLS and CDR2 YYNGEE. J was trimmed by 4 bases and V by 0 bases; bases with no gene match: 3. The CDR3 is 15 residues long. CDR3 sequence: CASSVGGQGFYGYTF. The CDR3 DNA sequence: TGTGCCAGCAGCGTAGGGGGACAGGGGTTCTATGGCTACACCTTC.